This T cell receptor beta chain was sequenced in a study of T cells in narcolepsy. Study-wide background: Patients with NT1 or NT2 and healthy control donors were enrolled.

Study-wide findings and caveats: HCRT-specific and TRIB2-specific autoreactive clonotypes appeared among same-patient CSF and blood CD4+ clonotypes. Autoreactive clone sequences were missing from some blood memory CD4+ repertoires. Blood of same and different patients, but not healthy controls, reportedly held recurring autoreactive clonotypes.

The CDR3 is made up of 15 amino acids. From germline, CDR1 is SGHAT and CDR2 FQNNGV. V was cut by 1 base and J by 0 bases, with 10 bases left in between. Regarding this clone: As yet, its antigen is unknown.

Sequencing used immunoSEQ multiplex PCR; TCRdb keeps in-frame clones, though not all of them. The table has about 35,000 clones, approximately 80% seen once. Input material: memory (CD45RA-) CD4+ T cells from blood. The origin of this receptor is a human donor in good health. The chain links TRBV11-2 to TRBJ2-7; either TRBD1 or TRBD2 may supply D (5 bases each). The CDR3: CASSLGLQVSYEQYF. The CDR3 bases are TGTGCCAGCAGCTTAGGACTACAGGTCTCCTACGAGCAGTACTTC.